Below are 3 T cell receptor beta chains sequenced from a single sample in a study of T cells after yellow fever vaccination. Each CDR3 protein is one row after TCRdb ran MiXCR on the 5' RACE reads. The sample gives 500,000 to 650,000 distinct CDR3 sequences, 17% of which show up once; approximately 15% is in the top ten. Sample: PBMCs, taken more than 4 days after the first yellow fever vaccination. The receptors were gathered from a man between 18 and 35 years old who received the YFV17D yellow fever vaccine.

This chain joins TRBV7-2 and TRBJ1-4, with D possibly TRBD1 on 5 matching bases. The V end was cut by 1 base, the J end by 4 bases, with 10 bases between. The CDR3 contains 15 residues. The V gene's germline CDR1 is SGHTA and CDR2 FQGNSA. The CDR3 here is CASSLVGGINEKLFF. CDR3 DNA: TGTGCCAGCAGCTTAGTTGGGGGGATTAATGAAAAACTGTTTTTT.

This clonotype was seen only a few times. The rearrangement uses TRBV4-1 and TRBJ1-6, with no clear D. V was clipped by 1 base and J by 9 bases, with 13 bases between them. The CDR3 is 15 residues long. The V gene's germline CDR1 is MGHRA and CDR2 YSYEKL. CDR3: CASSQAWGNGSPLHF. CDR3 DNA sequence: TGCGCCAGCAGCCAAGCCTGGGGTAACGGTTCACCCCTCCACTTT.

This clonotype was counted only a few times. This chain links TRBV3-1 with TRBJ1-2; D not resolved. Germline lookup yields CDR1 LGHDT and CDR2 YNNKEL (reference sequence). This CDR3 comprises 13 residues. The V end was cut by 1 base, the J end by 2 bases, with 5 bases between. In DNA form, the CDR3 reads TGTGCCAGCAGCCAAGGGAACAACTATGGCTACACCTTC. Its protein product is CASSQGNNYGYTF.